This is a list of T cell receptor beta chains from one sample in a study of early T cells in non-severe SARS-CoV-2 infection. TCRdb re-called the 5' RACE reads with MiXCR, one entry per CDR3 protein. The table has approximately 30,000 distinct CDR3 sequences, approximately 4.3% seen once. Source material: whole blood. The receptors were sampled from an adult who was a healthcare worker with PCR-confirmed SARS-CoV-2 infection or an uninfected control (not recorded which). CDR3s include the opening cysteine and the closing phenylalanine or tryptophan. The D gene is left open where the match is weak. Not all rows give a size; the values are once, few, many and, for expanded clones, a class.

TRBV20-1	.	8	TRBJ1-1	many	TGCAGGCCTCAAGAAGCTTTCTTT	CRPQEAFF
TRBV10-2	.	16	TRBJ2-2	few	TGCGCCAGCAGTGAGAAGGCCTATCCGAACACCGGGGAGCTGTTTTTT	CASSEKAYPNTGELFF
TRBV6-5	.	13	TRBJ1-2	many	TGTGCCAGCAGTCCGGACAGACCCTATGGCTACACCTTC	CASSPDRPYGYTF
TRBV5-1	.	12	TRBJ2-3	many	TGCGCCAGCAGCTTGGCCCAAGATACGCAGTATTTT	CASSLAQDTQYF
TRBV11-2	TRBD2	17	TRBJ2-7	many	TGTGCCAGCAGCTTAGTTAGATGGCGGGAGAGTTCCTACGAGCAGTACTTC	CASSLVRWRESSYEQYF
TRBV3-1	TRBD2	14	TRBJ2-5	.	TGTGCCAGCAGCGAGCGGGGGTACCAAGAGACCCAGTACTTC	CASSERGYQETQYF
TRBV11-2	.	13	TRBJ1-1	few	TGTGCCAGCTTGCGGGGGAGGAACACTGAAGCTTTCTTT	CASLRGRNTEAFF
TRBV3-1	TRBD2	16	TRBJ2-7	.	TGTGCCAGCAGCCGTGAGGGACTAGCGGGAGTAAGCGAGCAGTACTTC	CASSREGLAGVSEQYF
TRBV28	.	14	TRBJ1-6	many	TGTGCCAGCAGTTCCCCGGGGGAGGGGTCACCCCTCCACTTT	CASSSPGEGSPLHF
TRBV5-1	TRBD2	17	TRBJ2-7	many	TGCGCCAGCAGCTTGGACGGGGTAGCGGGGGCAGACTACGAGCAGTACTTC	CASSLDGVAGADYEQYF
TRBV6-6	.	16	TRBJ2-1	few	TGTGCCAGCAGCCACCCAGCGGTAAACTCCTACAATGAGCAGTTCTTC	CASSHPAVNSYNEQFF
TRBV6-5	.	15	TRBJ2-7	.	TGTGCCAGCAGTTACGTCGTAGGAAATCCCTACGAGCAGTACTTC	CASSYVVGNPYEQYF
TRBV30	TRBD1	16	TRBJ1-2	many	TGTGCCTGGAGCCGGGACAGACTTATTAACTGGTATGGCTACACCTTC	CAWSRDRLINWYGYTF
TRBV12-3/TRBV12-4	.	13	TRBJ1-3	many	TGTGCCAGCAGTTGGGGCTCTGAAAACACCATATATTTT	CASSWGSENTIYF
TRBV20-1	.	15	TRBJ1-3	many	TGCAGTGCCCCGCCCACCCTCGGCTCTGGAAACACCATATATTTT	CSAPPTLGSGNTIYF
TRBV12-3/TRBV12-4	.	14	TRBJ1-1	many	TGTGCCAGCAGTTTAACAGCGGGGGGCACTGAAGCTTTCTTT	CASSLTAGGTEAFF
TRBV6-6	.	14	TRBJ1-2	.	TGTGCCAGCAGTTTGCCTACTTTTAACTATGGCTACACCTTC	CASSLPTFNYGYTF
TRBV5-4	.	15	TRBJ1-3	.	TGTGCCAGCAGCTTGCAAGGGATCGCTGGAAACACCATATATTTT	CASSLQGIAGNTIYF
TRBV5-1	.	14	TRBJ1-1	many	TGCGCCAGCAGGGGGGGACTACGAAACACTGAAGCTTTCTTT	CASRGGLRNTEAFF
TRBV20-1	TRBD2	14	TRBJ2-7	.	TGCAGTGCTGGGACTAGCGGGACCGCCTACGAGCAGTACTTC	CSAGTSGTAYEQYF